This is a list of T cell receptor beta chains from one sample in a study of cytomegalovirus exposure and HLA in healthy donors. Data came from immunoSEQ multiplex PCR; TCRdb stores just in-frame clones and leaves some out. Here the sample spans 130,000 or so clones, approximately 80% being singletons. The source material was PBMCs. The receptors originated from a man over 45 in good health and CMV-seronegative. The CDR3 runs from the conserved cysteine through the conserved F or W. The D gene is left open where the match is weak. Only part of the rows carry a size: once, few, many, or a class if the clone is expanded.

j_call clone_size v_call d_call cdr3_nt cdr3_aa
TRBJ1-5 . TRBV28 . TGTGCCAGCAGGTGGGCAGACAATCAGCCCCAGCATTTT CASRWADNQPQHF
TRBJ2-1 . TRBV19 TRBD2 TGTGCCAGTAGTAGAGCGGGAGGGAGGAATGAGCAGTTCTTC CASSRAGGRNEQFF
TRBJ1-2 . TRBV6-5 TRBD1 TGTGCCAGCAGTCGGACAGGGGTCGGCAACTATGGCTACACCTTC CASSRTGVGNYGYTF
TRBJ2-2 many TRBV27 TRBD2 TGTGCCAGCAGTTTAGGAGGCGGGAGAGAACGTGCCGGGGAGCTGTTTTTT CASSLGGGRERAGELFF
TRBJ1-1 . TRBV28 TRBD1 TGTGCCAGCAGGCTACAGGGGGCGGGTGGCACTGAAGCTTTCTTT CASRLQGAGGTEAFF
TRBJ1-4 many TRBV2 . TGTGCCAGCACCTTGACTGAAAATGAAAAACTGTTTTTT CASTLTENEKLFF
TRBJ2-1 . TRBV5-1 TRBD2 TGCGCCAGCAGCTTGGCCGGGACTAGCTCCTACAATGAGCAGTTCTTC CASSLAGTSSYNEQFF
TRBJ1-5 . TRBV21-1 . TGTGCCAGCAGCAACGGCACGGGATTTGAGGCCAGCAATCAGCCCCAGCATTTT CASSNGTGFEASNQPQHF
TRBJ2-7 few TRBV13 TRBD2 TGTGCCAGCAGCTTATTACGGGGGGGCGAGCAGTACTTC CASSLLRGGEQYF
TRBJ2-7 . TRBV2 TRBD1 TGTGCCAGCAGCTCCGGGACAGGAGGCTACGAGCAGTACTTC CASSSGTGGYEQYF
TRBJ2-1 . TRBV9 TRBD1 TGTGCCAGCAGTCGAGGGGGCGATGAGCAGTTCTTC CASSRGGDEQFF
TRBJ2-1 . TRBV30 TRBD2 TGTGCCTCTTCTACTAGCGGGAGCAGTGAGCAGTTCTTC CASSTSGSSEQFF